This T cell receptor (beta chain) was sequenced for a study of T cell clonality in common variable immunodeficiency. Findings and caveats of the study: Reportedly, TCR beta sequences from common variable immunodeficiency showed fewer deletions and N-nucleotide insertions. CVID subjects had higher TCRbeta clonality than healthy controls, most marked in about a third.

Measured with immunoSEQ multiplex PCR; TCRdb has only the in-frame clones, and not every one. This sample comprises about 12,000 clones, none seen once only. A few counts support this clone. Its specificity is not known. The observed sequence ends 3 residues before the CDR3 terminus, with the missing tail filled in from the germline J gene. The V gene's germline CDR1 is SGHTA and CDR2 FQGNSA. Between the trimmed V and J ends, which lost 5 bases and 2 bases, there was a span of 9 bases. The CDR3 extends over 13 amino acids. The sample was peripheral blood mononuclear cells. The TCR was taken from a human donor with common variable immunodeficiency. The V call is TRBV7-2, the J call TRBJ2-5; perhaps TRBD1 as D (5 bases). CDR3 bases read: TGTGCCAGCAGCCAGGCAGGGCAAGAGACC. Residues: CASSQAGQET. The entire CDR3 protein is CASSQAGQETQYF.